A selection of T cell receptor beta chains follows, all from one sample in a study of blood T cell repertoires in COVID-19. Only in-frame clones appear in the TCRdb table, and some are missing; sequencing was by immunoSEQ multiplex PCR. The table records 55,000 to 85,000 clones, around 84% of them present only once. The sample taken for sequencing was peripheral blood. These receptors came from a woman in her seventies with acute or convalescent COVID-19. Each CDR3 is given with its conserved first and last residue. The D gene is left open where the match is weak. Rows may omit the clone size; those that give it use once, few, many or a size class.

D,J,V,length,size,CDR3,DNA
TRBD1,TRBJ1-4,TRBV28,14,NA,CASSERGGWEKLFF,TGTGCCAGCAGTGAACGAGGGGGCTGGGAAAAACTGTTTTTT
NA,TRBJ2-3,TRBV7-3,17,NA,CASSSSGTAGSADTQYF,TGTGCCAGCAGCTCATCGGGTACGGCGGGAAGTGCAGATACGCAGTATTTT
TRBD1,TRBJ2-7,TRBV30,19,NA,CAWSPDRVPVFRSFDEQYF,TGTGCCTGGAGCCCGGACAGGGTCCCTGTATTTCGATCGTTTGACGAGCAGTACTTC
TRBD2,TRBJ2-1,TRBV2,13,NA,CASGGEAYNEQFF,TGTGCCAGCGGGGGGGAGGCCTACAATGAGCAGTTCTTC
NA,TRBJ2-7,TRBV6-5,13,NA,CASSSSRSYEQYF,TGTGCCAGCAGTTCCTCGAGGAGTTACGAGCAGTACTTC
TRBD1,TRBJ2-1,TRBV4-2,16,NA,CASSQDWDRGYNEQFF,TGTGCCAGCAGCCAAGATTGGGACAGGGGGTACAATGAGCAGTTCTTC
NA,TRBJ2-1,TRBV6-2/TRBV6-3,14,NA,CASTPGLSYNEQFF,TGTGCCAGCACCCCGGGGCTGTCCTACAATGAGCAGTTCTTC
NA,TRBJ1-1,TRBV12-5,13,NA,CATKVGDATEAFF,TGTGCTACCAAGGTAGGGGATGCCACTGAAGCTTTCTTT
NA,TRBJ2-3,TRBV6-5,13,NA,CAIEHPITDTQYF,TGTGCTATCGAGCATCCGATCACAGATACGCAGTATTTT
TRBD2,TRBJ2-2,TRBV20-1,15,NA,CSASASGAGTGELFF,TGCAGTGCTAGTGCTAGCGGGGCGGGCACCGGGGAGCTGTTTTTT
NA,TRBJ2-3,TRBV7-2,14,once,CASSPGTFTDTQYF,TGTGCCAGCTCCCCCGGGACTTTCACAGATACGCAGTATTTT
TRBD1,TRBJ1-3,TRBV4-3,18,NA,CASSQDDARQGIGNTIYF,TGCGCCAGCAGCCAAGATGACGCGCGACAGGGAATTGGAAACACCATATATTTT
NA,TRBJ1-5,TRBV19,14,NA,CASSIGQLNQPQHF,TGTGCCAGTAGTATCGGACAATTAAACCAGCCCCAGCATTTT
TRBD2,TRBJ2-5,TRBV5-4,14,NA,CASSNSGTRETQYF,TGTGCCAGCAGTAACTCCGGGACTAGGGAGACCCAGTACTTC
NA,TRBJ2-2,TRBV19,14,NA,CASSGSGGAGELFF,TGTGCCAGTAGTGGCAGTGGAGGCGCCGGGGAGCTGTTTTTT
NA,TRBJ1-6,TRBV7-8,13,NA,CASSLGLNSPLHF,TGTGCCAGCAGCTTAGGACTAAATTCACCCCTCCACTTT
NA,TRBJ1-2,TRBV6-6,16,once,CASRPTREPELRGYTF,TGTGCCAGCAGACCGACACGGGAACCAGAATTGAGAGGCTACACCTTC
TRBD1,TRBJ2-4,TRBV6-5,16,NA,CASSLQGEVAKNIQYF,TGTGCCAGCAGTTTACAGGGGGAGGTGGCCAAAAACATTCAGTACTTC
TRBD1,TRBJ2-7,TRBV5-4,15,NA,CASRSEPGQPYEQYF,TGTGCCAGCAGATCGGAGCCGGGACAGCCCTACGAGCAGTACTTC
TRBD1,TRBJ1-1,TRBV28,15,NA,CASSFLTGDNTEAFF,TGTGCCAGCAGTTTCCTGACAGGGGACAACACTGAAGCTTTCTTT
NA,TRBJ2-5,TRBV28,14,few,CASSLGGNQETQYF,TGTGCCAGCAGTCTCGGCGGGAACCAAGAGACCCAGTACTTC
NA,TRBJ2-4,TRBV7-9,12,NA,CASSPSGDIQYF,TGTGCCAGCAGCCCCTCCGGAGACATTCAGTACTTC
TRBD1,TRBJ1-4,TRBV2,14,NA,CASRTGETNEKLFF,TGTGCCAGCCGGACAGGGGAAACTAATGAAAAACTGTTTTTT
NA,TRBJ2-7,TRBV28,13,NA,CASRSPSTYEQYF,TGTGCCAGCCGGAGCCCTAGCACCTACGAGCAGTACTTC
TRBD1,TRBJ1-2,TRBV5-6,15,NA,CASSSTGQGRYGYTF,TGTGCCAGCAGCTCAACGGGACAGGGAAGGTATGGCTACACCTTC
NA,TRBJ1-3,TRBV5-1,17,NA,CASSSNSGEISGNTIYF,TGCGCCAGCAGCTCAAATTCCGGGGAAATCTCTGGAAACACCATATATTTT
TRBD1,TRBJ1-6,TRBV14,15,NA,CASSGPDRDNSPLHF,TGTGCCAGCAGCGGACCTGACAGGGATAATTCACCCCTCCACTTT
TRBD2,TRBJ2-1,TRBV9,15,NA,CASSEGLAGAYEQFF,TGTGCCAGCAGCGAAGGACTAGCGGGAGCTTATGAGCAGTTCTTC
NA,TRBJ2-2,TRBV19,14,NA,CASSGARGTGELFF,TGTGCCAGCTCTGGGGCGCGAGGCACCGGGGAGCTGTTTTTT
NA,TRBJ2-5,TRBV24-1,14,many,CATSDPVGGETQYF,TGTGCCACCAGTGATCCGGTAGGAGGAGAGACCCAGTACTTC
TRBD1,TRBJ2-2,TRBV28,16,NA,CASRQTGTVNTGELFF,TGTGCCAGCAGGCAAACCGGGACAGTAAACACCGGGGAGCTGTTTTTT
NA,TRBJ2-7,TRBV12-3/TRBV12-4,13,few,CASSLIGQGEQYF,TGTGCCAGCAGTTTAATAGGGCAGGGTGAGCAGTACTTC
TRBD1,TRBJ2-2,TRBV10-1,14,once,CASRQGQGDGELFF,TGCGCCAGCAGGCAGGGACAGGGGGACGGGGAGCTGTTTTTT
NA,TRBJ2-1,TRBV19,13,NA,CASSPPGRNEQFF,TGTGCCAGTAGTCCACCAGGGAGGAATGAGCAGTTCTTC
NA,TRBJ2-1,TRBV21-1,12,few,CASGLQGGEQFF,TGTGCCAGCGGATTACAGGGTGGTGAGCAGTTCTTC
TRBD1,TRBJ1-2,TRBV28,15,NA,CASSLQGATMYGYTF,TGTGCCAGCAGTTTGCAGGGGGCAACGATGTATGGCTACACCTTC
NA,TRBJ2-2,TRBV7-8,14,NA,CASSLAQGSGELFF,TGTGCCAGCAGCTTAGCTCAGGGTTCCGGGGAGCTGTTTTTT
NA,TRBJ2-1,TRBV7-6,15,NA,CASSLAGGLTNEQFF,TGTGCCAGCAGCTTAGCGGGGGGGCTGACCAATGAGCAGTTCTTC
NA,TRBJ1-2,TRBV12-3/TRBV12-4,12,NA,CASSHRNYGYTF,TGTGCCAGCAGTCACCGGAACTATGGCTACACCTTC
TRBD2,TRBJ2-3,TRBV30,15,NA,CAWTHLAGPTDTQYF,TGTGCCTGGACCCACCTAGCGGGGCCCACAGATACGCAGTATTTT
TRBD1,TRBJ2-7,TRBV19,15,NA,CASSLSGTGSYEQYF,TGTGCCAGTAGCCTATCCGGGACAGGGTCCTACGAGCAGTACTTC
NA,TRBJ1-4,TRBV7-6,15,NA,CASSKNRFQDEKLFF,TGTGCCAGCAGCAAAAACAGATTTCAGGATGAAAAACTGTTTTTT
TRBD2,TRBJ2-3,TRBV11-3,18,few,CASSLGERGASSTDTQYF,TGTGCCAGCAGCTTAGGAGAGCGGGGGGCTTCATCCACAGATACGCAGTATTTT
NA,TRBJ2-1,TRBV7-2,18,NA,CASSFNTFQVSSYNEQFF,TGTGCCAGCAGCTTCAACACATTCCAGGTTAGCTCCTACAATGAGCAGTTCTTC
TRBD2,TRBJ2-2,TRBV7-2,16,NA,CASSQRRGGDTGELFF,TGTGCCAGCAGTCAACGTCGGGGGGGAGACACCGGGGAGCTGTTTTTT
TRBD1,TRBJ1-2,TRBV5-1,14,NA,CASSLGGQVVGYTF,TGCGCCAGCAGCTTAGGGGGACAGGTAGTTGGCTACACCTTC